The sequence of this T cell receptor (beta chain) was determined in a study of control samples from healthy donors and cancer patients. Germline V gene sequence: CDR1 SNHLY, CDR2 FYNNEI. CDR3 length: 13 amino acids. The ends were cut back, 0 bases at V and 4 bases at J, with 6 bases in the middle. Using immunoSEQ multiplex PCR, the repertoire was profiled, and TCRdb retains in-frame clones only, with some absent. This sample has more than 120,000 clones, with 75% to 95% found just once. The chain has TRBV2 and TRBJ1-1; D gene unclear. This clonotype was sampled from a man aged 25-40 years in good health. What was sequenced was blood. The CDR3 is CASSEAGGTEAFF. The CDR3 DNA is TGTGCCAGCAGTGAAGCGGGCGGCACTGAAGCTTTCTTT. Full variable domain (remainder filled in from reference TRBV2 and TRBJ1-1): EPEVTQTPSHQVTQMGQEVILRCVPISNHLYFYWYRQILGQKVEFLVSFYNNEISEKSEIFDDQFSVERPDGSNFTLKIRSTKLEDSAMYFCASSEAGGTEAFFGQGTRLTVV.